These 23 T cell receptor beta chains share one sample of origin, sequenced in a study of CD8 T cells in Susac syndrome. RNA in amounts of roughly 0.5 to 1 ug was reverse transcribed with random hexamers. TCRdb re-analysed the immunoSEQ multiplex PCR reads in MiXCR, keeping a single row per CDR3 protein. Of about 240,000 distinct CDR3 sequences listed, 90% to 97% are singletons. The sequencing input was CD4+ T cells from PBMCs. These receptors all stem from a human donor with Susac syndrome.

The gene calls are TRBV18 and TRBJ2-1; no reliable D call. Germline V lookup: CDR1 KGHSH, CDR2 LQKENI. This CDR3 has 12 residues. V was trimmed by 0 bases and J by 9 bases, leaving 6 bases between them. CDR3 bases: TGTGCCAGCTCACCACCGGCTGTTGAGCAGTTCTTC. This codes for CASSPPAVEQFF.

This rearrangement joins TRBV19 to TRBJ2-4, with D uncertain. The CDR3 sequence is 12 residues long. Germline loops: CDR1 LNHDA, CDR2 SQIVND (reference sequence). Trimming removed 7 bases from V and 11 bases from J, with 15 bases in between. CDR3 sequence: CASTGPGPFQYF. The CDR3 DNA is TGTGCCAGTACAGGACCAGGCCCTTTTCAGTACTTC.

The rearrangement uses TRBV29-1 and TRBJ1-2; D is undetermined. This CDR3 is built from 16 residues. Trimming left V 0 bases short and J 8 bases short, with 22 bases between. The V gene's germline CDR1 is SQVTM and CDR2 ANQGSEA. The CDR3 bases are TGCAGCGTTGAAGAGGTACCATCGTACTCAGATGGCGGCTACACCTTC. It yields the protein CSVEEVPSYSDGGYTF. The whole variable domain, remainder taken from reference TRBV29-1 and TRBJ1-2, is SAVISQKPSRDICQRGTSLTIQCQVDSQVTMMFWYRQQPGQSLTLIATANQGSEATYESGFVIDKFPISRPNLTFSTLTVSNMSPEDSSIYLCSVEEVPSYSDGGYTFGSGTRLTVV.

The genes are TRBV29-1 and TRBJ1-5; D unclear. This CDR3 is built from 14 residues. The germline gives CDR1 SQVTM, CDR2 ANQGSEA. The CDR3 here is CSHHRLRGNQPQHF. In nucleotides, the CDR3 is TGCTCTCATCACCGCCTCAGAGGCAATCAGCCCCAGCATTTT.

This clonotype was counted between two and nine times. This chain joins TRBV5-4 and TRBJ2-7, with D hard to call. This CDR3 has 13 residues. The V gene's germline CDR1 is SGHNT and CDR2 YYREEE (reference sequence). The ends were cut back, 5 bases at V and 1 base at J, with 10 bases in the middle. The CDR3 loop is CASSPGLSYEQYF. CDR3 coding DNA: TGTGCCAGCAGTCCGGGCCTATCCTACGAGCAGTACTTC.

The V call is TRBV7-9, the J call TRBJ2-1; weak D call: TRBD2 (7 bases). Germline V gene lookup returns CDR1 SEHNR and CDR2 FQNEAQ (reference sequence). The length of the CDR3 is 15 residues. Trimming took 5 bases from V and 5 from J, leaving 16 bases between them. DNA for the CDR3: TGTGCCAGCAGCCAGGGGCCTAGCGGCAACAATGAGCAGTTCTTC. Translated: CASSQGPSGNNEQFF. The variable domain in full, with the rest retrieved from reference TRBV7-9 and TRBJ2-1, is DTGVSQNPRHKITKRGQNVTFRCDPISEHNRLYWYRQTLGQGPEFLTYFQNEAQLEKSRLLSDRFSAERPKGSFSTLEIQRTEQGDSAMYLCASSQGPSGNNEQFFGPGTRLTVL.

The J gene is TRBJ1-2, the V gene TRBV3-1; possible D gene TRBD1, 6 bases. Trimming cost V 1 base and J 8 bases, with 17 bases left between them. The V gene's germline CDR1 is LGHDT and CDR2 YNNKEL (reference sequence). The CDR3 runs to 15 residues. CDR3 amino acids: CASSQVLGGDRGYTF. In DNA, the CDR3 is TGTGCCAGCAGCCAAGTGTTAGGGGGGGACCGCGGCTACACCTTC.

The genes are TRBV28 and TRBJ2-2, with D unclear. The CDR3 extends over 16 amino acids. V was pared by 2 bases and J by 3 bases, with 13 bases between. Per germline, CDR1 MDHEN and CDR2 SYDVKM. In DNA form, the CDR3 reads TGTGCCAGCAGTTTAGCCCTTCCCTCGGACACCGGGGAGCTGTTTTTT. Amino acid sequence: CASSLALPSDTGELFF.

The V call is TRBV5-1, the J call TRBJ2-3; 7 nucleotides line up with TRBD1. Looked up from germline, CDR1 is SGHRS and CDR2 is YFSETQ. The CDR3 is 15 residues long. The junction had 3 bases not matched to a gene; V was cut back by 2 bases and J by 0 bases. The CDR3 DNA is TGCGCCAGCAGCTTCCGGGACAGCAGCACAGATACGCAGTATTTT. As protein: CASSFRDSSTDTQYF.

The chain combines TRBV6-5 with TRBJ1-2; D is perhaps TRBD1 (6 bases). The CDR3 runs to 14 residues. Germline V lookup: CDR1 MNHEY, CDR2 SVGAGI. Trimming took 4 bases from V and 5 from J, leaving 14 bases between them. The CDR3, as DNA: TGTGCCAGCAGTTCACAACGTAGGGGGTATGGCTACACCTTC. As protein: CASSSQRRGYGYTF.

The chain recombines TRBV6-1 with TRBJ2-7, with a possible D match to TRBD2 (6 bases). Germline V gene data show CDR1 as MNHNS and CDR2 as SASEGT. V lost 7 bases to trimming and J lost 0 bases, with 22 bases between them. The CDR3 has 17 amino acids. The CDR3 bases are TGTGCCAGCAACAAATTGACAGTCGGGGGAATCTCCTACGAGCAGTACTTC. It is translated as CASNKLTVGGISYEQYF.

The chain recombines TRBV20-1 with TRBJ2-5; 8 bases map to TRBD1. The V gene's germline CDR1 is DFQATT and CDR2 SNEGSKA (reference sequence). This CDR3 has 13 residues. V trimming: 5 bases; J trimming: 1 base; junction bases outside the gene matches: 3. CDR3 nucleotide sequence: TGCAGTGCTCTTGGACAGGGCCAAGAGACCCAGTACTTC. This sequence encodes CSALGQGQETQYF.

CDR3 DNA: TGTGCCAGCAGTGACTCAAGTTCTTGGAAGCAGTTCTTC. Its translation: CASSDSSSWKQFF. This chain links TRBV6-4 with TRBJ2-1; D gene ambiguous. The CDR3 is 13 amino acids. Germline V gene data show CDR1 as MRHNA and CDR2 as SNTAGT. Trimming shortened V by 0 bases and J by 11 bases, and 11 bases separated the two germline ends.

The rearrangement links TRBV5-1 to TRBJ2-1; D not certain. This CDR3 has 16 residues. With 4 bases removed from V and 7 bases from J, the gap between germline ends came to 21 bases. Per germline, CDR1 SGHRS and CDR2 YFSETQ. CDR3 nucleotides: TGCGCCAGCAGCCGTATTACCCGGACCCGAGGTAATGAGCAGTTCTTC. Translation: CASSRITRTRGNEQFF.

Only a few counts were recorded for this clonotype. The chain is built from TRBV11-3 and TRBJ2-5; 7 positions agree with TRBD1. Unmatched junction bases numbered 5, after V lost 4 bases and J lost 3 bases. Germline V lookup: CDR1 SGHNT, CDR2 YENEEA. The CDR3 consists of 14 residues. The CDR3 bases are TGTGCCAGCAGCTCTCGGACAGGAGAAGAGACCCAGTACTTC. Residues: CASSSRTGEETQYF.

This clonotype appeared a single time. Here the CDR3 DNA reads TGTGCCAGCAGTGAGGACAGGGTCGGGACCTTC. Protein: CASSEDRVGTF. The chain has TRBV28 and TRBJ1-2; 8 positions agree with TRBD1. Germline V gene sequence: CDR1 MDHEN, CDR2 SYDVKM. V lost 5 bases and J lost 14; bases outside the gene matches: 7. This CDR3 is built from 11 residues.

The chain has TRBV5-4 and TRBJ1-2; D remains unclear. The CDR3 sequence is 13 residues long. Germline V CDR1 and CDR2: SGHNT, YYREEE (reference sequence). Trimming took off 1 base at V and 6 bases at J, with 10 bases between the two ends. The CDR3 DNA reads TGTGCCAGCAGCTTGTCAGGTTTTGATGGCTACACCTTC. It yields the protein CASSLSGFDGYTF. The whole variable domain, filled in from reference TRBV5-4 and TRBJ1-2, reads ETGVTQSPTHLIKTRGQQVTLRCSSQSGHNTVSWYQQALGQGPQFIFQYYREEENGRGNFPPRFSGLQFPNYSSELNVNALELDDSALYLCASSLSGFDGYTFGSGTRLTVV.

This clonotype came up a few times. The V gene is TRBV18, the J gene TRBJ1-1; the D is unclear. There are 13 residues in the CDR3. The V gene lost 4 bases and the J gene lost 3 bases, with 9 bases spanning the gap. Germline values: CDR1 KGHSH, CDR2 LQKENI. CDR3 DNA sequence: TGTGCCAGCTCACAAGGACGCGACACTGAAGCTTTCTTT. Translation gives CASSQGRDTEAFF.

This chain uses TRBV6-5 with TRBJ1-2, with D uncertain. Trimming stripped 6 bases from V and 7 bases from J, with 12 bases between. Germline assignment: CDR1 MNHEY and CDR2 SVGAGI. The CDR3 is 12 amino acids. CDR3 loop: CASSKWPGGYTF. The CDR3, as DNA: TGTGCCAGCAGCAAGTGGCCCGGTGGCTACACCTTC.

This chain uses TRBV4-1 with TRBJ2-3; the match to TRBD2 covers 10 bases. The CDR3 has 16 amino acids. Trimming removed 3 bases from V and 4 bases from J; junction bases left unmatched: 7. Looked up from germline, CDR1 is MGHRA and CDR2 is YSYEKL. CDR3 bases: TGCGCCAGCAGCCAGCAACTAGCGGGAACCCCAGATACGCAGTATTTT. This codes for CASSQQLAGTPDTQYF.

The chain combines TRBV12-3 or TRBV12-4 with TRBJ2-2; D possibly corresponds to TRBD1 (6 bases). The CDR3 spans 13 residues. V lost 11 bases and J 1 base, leaving 11 bases between the germline ends. The CDR3 is CAGRTVNTGELFF. CDR3 DNA: TGTGCCGGGCGGACAGTGAACACCGGGGAGCTGTTTTTT.

This clonotype has more than one count but fewer than ten. This sequence joins TRBV28 and TRBJ2-7; the match to TRBD1 covers 8 bases. CDR1 and CDR2 from the germline V gene are MDHEN and SYDVKM. This CDR3 is built from 14 residues. J was trimmed by 3 bases and V by 3 bases; bases with no gene match: 4. The CDR3 DNA reads as TGTGCCAGCAGTTTCGGACAGGGTGGCTACGAGCAGTACTTC. As protein: CASSFGQGGYEQYF.

This clonotype appeared once. CDR3 in amino acids: CAWSVLKSTSHYTF. The CDR3 region has the DNA TGTGCCTGGAGTGTTCTAAAATCGACCAGCCACTACACCTTC. The chain links TRBV30 to TRBJ1-2, with D uncertain. V lost 0 bases, J lost 10 bases, and 18 bases lay in between. Germline V gene data show CDR1 as GTSNPN and CDR2 as SVGIG (reference sequence). This CDR3 spans 14 amino acids.